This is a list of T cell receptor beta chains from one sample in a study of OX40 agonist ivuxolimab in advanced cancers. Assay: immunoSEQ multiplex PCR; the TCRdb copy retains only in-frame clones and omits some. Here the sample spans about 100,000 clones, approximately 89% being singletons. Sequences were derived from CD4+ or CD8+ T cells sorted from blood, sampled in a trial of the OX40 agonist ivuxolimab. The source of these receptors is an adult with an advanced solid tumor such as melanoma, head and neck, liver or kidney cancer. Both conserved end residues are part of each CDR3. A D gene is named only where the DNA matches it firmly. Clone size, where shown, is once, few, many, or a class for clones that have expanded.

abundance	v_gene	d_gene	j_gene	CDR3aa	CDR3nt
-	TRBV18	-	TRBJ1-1	CASSPDSMNTEAFF	TGTGCCAGCTCACCGGACAGCATGAACACTGAAGCTTTCTTT
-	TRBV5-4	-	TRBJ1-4	CASSEIGTDNEKLFF	TGTGCCAGCAGCGAAATCGGGACTGATAATGAAAAACTGTTTTTT
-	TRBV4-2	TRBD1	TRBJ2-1	CASSQMTGYQFF	TGTGCCAGCAGCCAAATGACAGGGTACCAGTTCTTC
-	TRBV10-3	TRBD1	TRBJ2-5	CAIAGDRRETQYF	TGTGCCATCGCAGGGGACAGAAGAGAGACCCAGTACTTC
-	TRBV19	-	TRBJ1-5	CASTDVQRYSNQPQHF	TGTGCCAGTACCGATGTGCAGCGGTATAGCAATCAGCCCCAGCATTTT
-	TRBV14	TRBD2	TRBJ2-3	CASSQKIRLAGADTQYF	TGTGCCAGCAGCCAAAAAATACGACTAGCGGGGGCAGATACGCAGTATTTT
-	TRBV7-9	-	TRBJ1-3	CASSLERQIGNTIYF	TGTGCCAGCAGCTTAGAAAGACAGATCGGAAACACCATATATTTT
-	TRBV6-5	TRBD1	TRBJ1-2	CASSPTRTGVIGYTF	TGTGCCAGCAGTCCAACCCGGACAGGGGTAATTGGCTACACCTTC
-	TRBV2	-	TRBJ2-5	CASRLAETQYF	TGTGCCAGCAGACTTGCGGAGACCCAGTACTTC
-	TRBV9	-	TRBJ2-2	CASTGIGTGELFF	TGTGCCAGCACAGGGATAGGCACCGGGGAGCTGTTTTTT
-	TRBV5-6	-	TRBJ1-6	CASRGRWGRNSPLHF	TGTGCCAGCAGGGGCCGGTGGGGCCGGAATTCACCCCTCCACTTT
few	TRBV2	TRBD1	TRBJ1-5	CASRGTGLTSNQPQHF	TGTGCCAGCAGGGGGACAGGTCTCACCTCGAATCAGCCCCAGCATTTT
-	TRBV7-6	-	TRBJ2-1	CASSSPFKGRRGNEQFF	TGTGCCAGCAGCTCACCCTTTAAGGGACGTAGAGGCAATGAGCAGTTCTTC
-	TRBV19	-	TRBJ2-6	CASFRGSGANVLTF	TGTGCCAGCTTCAGGGGATCTGGGGCCAACGTCCTGACTTTC
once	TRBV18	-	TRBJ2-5	CASSPIVHQETQYF	TGTGCCAGCTCACCAATCGTACATCAAGAGACCCAGTACTTC
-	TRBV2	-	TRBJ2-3	CASSTDTSSTDTQYF	TGTGCCAGCAGTACAGACACCTCTAGCACAGATACGCAGTATTTT
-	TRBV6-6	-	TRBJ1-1	CASSYARKNTEAFF	TGTGCCAGCAGTTACGCCAGGAAGAACACTGAAGCTTTCTTT
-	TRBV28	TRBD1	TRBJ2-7	CASSSGQGSYEQYF	TGTGCCAGCAGTTCTGGACAGGGTTCCTACGAGCAGTACTTC
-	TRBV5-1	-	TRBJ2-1	CASSGATGSYNEQFF	TGCGCCAGCAGCGGGGCTACGGGGAGCTACAATGAGCAGTTCTTC
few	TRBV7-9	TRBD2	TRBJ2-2	CASSFPGLAGEGATGELFF	TGTGCCAGCAGCTTTCCGGGACTAGCGGGAGAAGGCGCCACCGGGGAGCTGTTTTTT